This TCR beta chain was captured by sequencing in a study of TIL therapy for anti-PD-1-resistant metastatic lung cancer. Overall study context: By whole-exome sequencing, median non-synonymous tumor mutation burden was around 1.5 mutations per megabase.

Details on this clone: Its antigen is currently unknown.

Study-wide findings and caveats: The cohort had more treatment-naive, never-smoker and oncogene-addicted patients than typical. Many TIL product clones were absent from baseline tumor, suggesting clonal contraction. TIL cultures after expansion showed higher clonality and lower diversity than baseline tumor (median 6% vs 31%).

This was the immunoSEQ v3 assay. Only in-frame clones appear in the TCRdb table, and some are missing; sequencing was by immunoSEQ multiplex PCR. This sample has more than 9,000 clones; about three fifths occur once, and the top ten carry under 8.5%. V shed 3 bases and J shed 1 base, with 11 bases lying between them. The CDR3 length is 15 residues. Germline V lookup: CDR1 LGHDT, CDR2 YNNKEL (reference sequence). The time point here: pre-treatment sample, taken before nivolumab and TIL therapy. Most excised metastases sampled were pleural nodules or supraclavicular lymph nodes. The clonotype was recovered from a person between 25 and 80 years old with non-small cell lung cancer. Sequenced material: tumor tissue, taken at baseline. The J gene is TRBJ2-3, the V gene TRBV3-1 (or the pseudogene TRBV3-2), with D possibly TRBD2 on 5 matching bases. The CDR3 reads CASSHPGSGTDTQYF. DNA for the CDR3: TGTGCCAGCAGCCACCCGGGATCAGGCACAGATACGCAGTATTTT.